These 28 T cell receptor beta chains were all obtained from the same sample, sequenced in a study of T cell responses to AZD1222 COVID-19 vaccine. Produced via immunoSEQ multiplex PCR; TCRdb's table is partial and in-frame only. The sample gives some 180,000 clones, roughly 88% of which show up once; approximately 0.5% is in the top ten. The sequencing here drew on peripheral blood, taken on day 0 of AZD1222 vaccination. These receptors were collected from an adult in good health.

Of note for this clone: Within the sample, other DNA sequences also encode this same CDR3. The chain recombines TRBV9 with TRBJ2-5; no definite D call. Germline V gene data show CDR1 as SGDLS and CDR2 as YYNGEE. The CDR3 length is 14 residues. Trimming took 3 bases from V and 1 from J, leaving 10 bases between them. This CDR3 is CASSGRTVQETQYF. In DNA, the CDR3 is TGTGCCAGCAGCGGCCGGACGGTCCAAGAGACCCAGTACTTC.

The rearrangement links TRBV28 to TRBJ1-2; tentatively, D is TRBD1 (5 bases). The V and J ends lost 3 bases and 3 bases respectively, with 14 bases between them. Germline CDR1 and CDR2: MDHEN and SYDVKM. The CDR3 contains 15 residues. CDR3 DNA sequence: TGTGCCAGCAGTTTCGGGAGTGGGGCCCACTATGGCTACACCTTC. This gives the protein CASSFGSGAHYGYTF.

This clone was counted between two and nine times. CDR3: CASSLDYGGEQYF. DNA of the CDR3: TGTGCCAGCAGCTTGGACTATGGGGGAGAGCAGTACTTC. This chain joins TRBV5-4 and TRBJ2-7, with D possibly being TRBD1 or TRBD2 (5 bases each). Germline V lookup: CDR1 SGHNT, CDR2 YYREEE (reference sequence). V lost 0 bases, J lost 7 bases, and 11 bases lay in between. The CDR3 contains 13 residues.

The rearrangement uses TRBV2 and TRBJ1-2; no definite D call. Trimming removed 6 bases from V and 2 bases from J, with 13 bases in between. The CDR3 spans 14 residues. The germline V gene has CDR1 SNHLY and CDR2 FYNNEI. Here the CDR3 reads CASRENTGNYGYTF. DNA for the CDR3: TGTGCCAGCAGGGAGAATACGGGCAACTATGGCTACACCTTC.

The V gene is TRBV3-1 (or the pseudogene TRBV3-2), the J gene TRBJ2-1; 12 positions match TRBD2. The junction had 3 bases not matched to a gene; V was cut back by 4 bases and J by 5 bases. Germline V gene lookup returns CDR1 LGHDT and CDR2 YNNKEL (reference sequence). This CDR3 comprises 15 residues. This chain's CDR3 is CASSPRLAGDNEQFF. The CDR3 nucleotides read TGTGCCAGCAGCCCCAGACTAGCGGGGGACAATGAGCAGTTCTTC.

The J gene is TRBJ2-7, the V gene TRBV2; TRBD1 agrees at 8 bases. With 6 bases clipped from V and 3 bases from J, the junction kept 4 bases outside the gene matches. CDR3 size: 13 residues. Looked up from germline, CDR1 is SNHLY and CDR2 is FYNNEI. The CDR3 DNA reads TGTGCCAGCAGGGACAGGGACCTCTACGAGCAGTACTTC. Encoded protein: CASRDRDLYEQYF.

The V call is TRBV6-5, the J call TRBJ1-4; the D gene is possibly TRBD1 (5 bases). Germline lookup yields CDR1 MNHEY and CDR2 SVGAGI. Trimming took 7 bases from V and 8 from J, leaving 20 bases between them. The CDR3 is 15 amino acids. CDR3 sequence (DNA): TGTGCCAGCACCCGTAAAGGAGGGGTAGGAGAAAAACTGTTTTTT. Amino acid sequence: CASTRKGGVGEKLFF.

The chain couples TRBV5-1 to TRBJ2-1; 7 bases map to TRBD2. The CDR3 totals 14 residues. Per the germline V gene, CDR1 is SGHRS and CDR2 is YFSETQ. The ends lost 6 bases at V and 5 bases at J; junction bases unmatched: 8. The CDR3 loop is CASTGTGGNNEQFF. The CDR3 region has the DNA TGCGCCAGCACCGGGACCGGGGGGAACAATGAGCAGTTCTTC.

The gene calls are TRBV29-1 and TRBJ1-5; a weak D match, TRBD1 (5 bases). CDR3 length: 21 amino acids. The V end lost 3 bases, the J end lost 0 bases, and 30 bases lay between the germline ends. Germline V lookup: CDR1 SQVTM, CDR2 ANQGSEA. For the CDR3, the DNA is TGCAGCGTTGAGATGGAATTAAGGGGAGCAGGCGAGCCTCATAGCAATCAGCCCCAGCATTTT. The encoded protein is CSVEMELRGAGEPHSNQPQHF.

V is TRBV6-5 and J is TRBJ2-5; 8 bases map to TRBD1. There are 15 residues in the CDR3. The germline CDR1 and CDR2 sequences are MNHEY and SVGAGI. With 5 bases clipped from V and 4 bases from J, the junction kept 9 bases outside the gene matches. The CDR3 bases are TGTGCCAGCAGTCCAGGACAGGGTGGGCGAGAGACCCAGTACTTC. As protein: CASSPGQGGRETQYF.

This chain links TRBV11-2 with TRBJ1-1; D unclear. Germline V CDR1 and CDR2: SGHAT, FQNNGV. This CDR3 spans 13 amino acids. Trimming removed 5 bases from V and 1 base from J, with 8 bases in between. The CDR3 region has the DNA TGTGCCAGCAGCGGCACGAGGAACACTGAAGCTTTCTTT. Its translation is CASSGTRNTEAFF. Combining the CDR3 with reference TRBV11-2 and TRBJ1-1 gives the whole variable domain EAGVAQSPRYKIIEKRQSVAFWCNPISGHATLYWYQQILGQGPKLLIQFQNNGVVDDSQLPKDRFSAERLKGVDSTLKIQPAKLEDSAVYLCASSGTRNTEAFFGQGTRLTVV.

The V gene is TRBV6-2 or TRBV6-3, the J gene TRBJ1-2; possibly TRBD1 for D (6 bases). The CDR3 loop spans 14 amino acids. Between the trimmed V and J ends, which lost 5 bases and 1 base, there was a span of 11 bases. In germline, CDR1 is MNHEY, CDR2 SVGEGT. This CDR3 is CASSPPGHNYGYTF. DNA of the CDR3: TGTGCCAGCAGTCCCCCGGGACATAACTATGGCTACACCTTC.

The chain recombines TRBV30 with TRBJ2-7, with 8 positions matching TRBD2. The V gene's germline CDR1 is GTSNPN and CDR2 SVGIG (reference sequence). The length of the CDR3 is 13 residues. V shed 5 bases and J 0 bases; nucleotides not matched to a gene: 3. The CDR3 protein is CAWDSGDSYEQYF. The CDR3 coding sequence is TGTGCCTGGGATAGCGGGGACTCCTACGAGCAGTACTTC.

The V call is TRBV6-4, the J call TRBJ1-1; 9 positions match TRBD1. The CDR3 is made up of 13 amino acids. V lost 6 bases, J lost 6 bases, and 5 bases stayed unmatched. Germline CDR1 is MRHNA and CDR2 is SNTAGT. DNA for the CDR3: TGTGCCAGCAGCCTCGACAGGGGGGCTGAAGCTTTCTTT. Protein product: CASSLDRGAEAFF.

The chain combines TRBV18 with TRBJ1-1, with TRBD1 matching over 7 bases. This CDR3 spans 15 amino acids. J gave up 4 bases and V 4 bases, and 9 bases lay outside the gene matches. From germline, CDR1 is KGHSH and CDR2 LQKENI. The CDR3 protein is CASSRTGDLTTEAFF. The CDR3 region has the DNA TGTGCCAGCTCACGTACAGGGGATCTAACCACTGAAGCTTTCTTT.

The CDR3 DNA sequence: TGTGCCAGCAGCCCCCCGGCGGCAGCGCAGTATTTT. Protein sequence: CASSPPAAAQYF. The chain couples TRBV7-2 to TRBJ2-3; D remains unclear. Trimming shortened V by 5 bases and J by 10 bases, and 13 bases separated the two germline ends. The germline CDR1 and CDR2 sequences are SGHTA and FQGNSA. The CDR3 is 12 amino acids.

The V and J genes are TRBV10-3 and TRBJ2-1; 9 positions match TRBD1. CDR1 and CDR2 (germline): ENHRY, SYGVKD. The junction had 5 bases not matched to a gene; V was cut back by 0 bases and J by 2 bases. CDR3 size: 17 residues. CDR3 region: CAISESGQGLTYNEQFF. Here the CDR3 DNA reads TGTGCCATCAGTGAGTCGGGACAGGGCCTTACCTACAATGAGCAGTTCTTC.

CDR3 region: CASSVHDRGRYEQYF. As DNA, the CDR3 is TGTGCCAGCAGCGTACACGACAGGGGGCGTTACGAGCAGTACTTC. This chain uses TRBV9 with TRBJ2-7, with TRBD1 identical over 10 bases. With V trimmed by 1 base and J by 4 bases, 5 bases remained unmatched. The CDR3 runs to 15 residues. From germline, CDR1 is SGDLS and CDR2 YYNGEE. The complete variable domain, with remaining parts taken from reference TRBV9 and TRBJ2-7, reads DSGVTQTPKHLITATGQRVTLRCSPRSGDLSVYWYQQSLDQGLQFLIQYYNGEERAKGNILERFSAQQFPDLHSELNLSSLELGDSALYFCASSVHDRGRYEQYFGPGTRLTVT.

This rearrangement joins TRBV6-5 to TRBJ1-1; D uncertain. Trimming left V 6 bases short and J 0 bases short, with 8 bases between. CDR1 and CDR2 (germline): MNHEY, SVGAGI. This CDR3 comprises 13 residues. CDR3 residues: CASRPAMNTEAFF. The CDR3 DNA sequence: TGTGCCAGCAGGCCAGCAATGAACACTGAAGCTTTCTTT.

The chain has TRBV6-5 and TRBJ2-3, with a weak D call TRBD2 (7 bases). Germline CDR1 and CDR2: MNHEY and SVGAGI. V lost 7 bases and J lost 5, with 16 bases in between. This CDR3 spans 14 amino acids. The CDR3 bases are TGTGCCAGCAACGAGGGGGGGAGTAAAGATACGCAGTATTTT. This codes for CASNEGGSKDTQYF.

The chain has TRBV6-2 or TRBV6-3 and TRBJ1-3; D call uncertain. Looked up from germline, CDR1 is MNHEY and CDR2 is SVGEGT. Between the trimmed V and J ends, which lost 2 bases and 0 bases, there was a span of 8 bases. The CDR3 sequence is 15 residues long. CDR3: CASSYTTRSGNTIYF. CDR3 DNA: TGTGCCAGCAGTTACACGACCCGCTCTGGAAACACCATATATTTT.

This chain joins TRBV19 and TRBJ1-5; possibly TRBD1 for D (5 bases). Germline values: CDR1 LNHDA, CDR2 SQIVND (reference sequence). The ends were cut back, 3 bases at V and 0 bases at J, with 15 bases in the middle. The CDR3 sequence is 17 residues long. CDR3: CASSIKVGAYSNQPQHF. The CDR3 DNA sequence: TGTGCCAGTAGTATTAAGGTAGGGGCTTATAGCAATCAGCCCCAGCATTTT. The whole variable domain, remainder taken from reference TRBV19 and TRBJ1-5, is DGGITQSPKYLFRKEGQNVTLSCEQNLNHDAMYWYRQDPGQGLRLIYYSQIVNDFQKGDIAEGYSVSREKKESFPLTVTSAQKNPTAFYLCASSIKVGAYSNQPQHFGDGTRLSIL.

The CDR3 bases are TGTGCCAGCAAAATTCGTGCAAACACCGGGGAGCTGTTTTTT. Encoded protein: CASKIRANTGELFF. V usage is TRBV9 and J usage is TRBJ2-2; no clear D gene. V lost 6 bases, J lost 2 bases, and 11 bases lay in between. Per germline, CDR1 SGDLS and CDR2 YYNGEE. The CDR3 loop spans 14 amino acids.

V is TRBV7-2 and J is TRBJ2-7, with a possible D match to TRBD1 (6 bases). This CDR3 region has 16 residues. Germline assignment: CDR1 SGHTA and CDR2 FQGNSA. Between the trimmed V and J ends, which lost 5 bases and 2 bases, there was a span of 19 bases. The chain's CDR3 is CASSAKPTGWPYEQYF. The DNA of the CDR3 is TGTGCCAGCAGCGCCAAACCGACAGGTTGGCCCTACGAGCAGTACTTC.

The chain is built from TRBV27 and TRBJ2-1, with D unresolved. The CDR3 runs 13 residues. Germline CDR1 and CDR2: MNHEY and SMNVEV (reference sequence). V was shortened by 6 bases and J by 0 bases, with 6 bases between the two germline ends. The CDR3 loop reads CASSPTSYNEQFF. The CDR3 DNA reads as TGTGCCAGCAGCCCCACCTCCTACAATGAGCAGTTCTTC.

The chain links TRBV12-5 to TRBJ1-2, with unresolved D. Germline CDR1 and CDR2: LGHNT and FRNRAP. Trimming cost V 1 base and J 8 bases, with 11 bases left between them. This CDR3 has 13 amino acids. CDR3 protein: CASGLGSIQGYTF. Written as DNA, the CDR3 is TGTGCTAGTGGTTTGGGCTCGATTCAGGGCTACACCTTC.

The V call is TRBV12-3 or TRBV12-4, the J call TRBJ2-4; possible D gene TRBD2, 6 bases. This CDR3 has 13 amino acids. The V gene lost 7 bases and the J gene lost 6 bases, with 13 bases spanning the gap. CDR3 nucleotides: TGTGCCAGCACCGGGGGTGGCGTAAACATTCAGTACTTC. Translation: CASTGGGVNIQYF.

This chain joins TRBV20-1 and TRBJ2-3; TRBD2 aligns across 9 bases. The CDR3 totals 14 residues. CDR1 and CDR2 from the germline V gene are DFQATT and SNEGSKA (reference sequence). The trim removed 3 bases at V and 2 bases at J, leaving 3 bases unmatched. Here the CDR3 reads CSASKRGATDTQYF. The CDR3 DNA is TGCAGTGCTAGTAAGCGGGGGGCCACAGATACGCAGTATTTT.